This section outlines one T cell receptor (beta chain) sequence together with its context. Antigen unknown. The method was immunoSEQ multiplex PCR; TCRdb's version includes in-frame clones alone and lacks a portion of them. The data contain some 120,000 clones, around 85% of them singletons. These data are taken from a study of cytomegalovirus exposure and HLA in healthy donors. Study observations and caveats: Associated with cytomegalovirus, according to the listing, were 150 to 200 TCR beta chains. High specificity and sensitivity for cytomegalovirus status were reported for the classifier. In vitro experiments confirmed that three CMV-associated chains were specific for CMV antigens.

Germline CDR1 is SGHDN and CDR2 is FVKESK. This CDR3 spans 14 amino acids. V was cut by 4 bases and J by 4 bases, with 13 bases left in between. Sequences were obtained from PBMCs. The source of this sequence is a woman aged 30 to 39 in good health and CMV-seronegative. This chain joins TRBV14 and TRBJ1-1, with D unclear. The CDR3 region is CASSPRDFGTEAFF. The CDR3 region has the DNA TGTGCCAGCAGCCCCCGGGATTTCGGCACTGAAGCTTTCTTT.